This T cell receptor beta chain was found in a study of early T cells in non-severe SARS-CoV-2 infection. Germline V gene data show CDR1 as SGHRS and CDR2 as YFSETQ. CDR3 length equals 14 residues. The V gene end was trimmed by 4 bases and the J gene end by 3 bases; junction bases not matched to a gene: 6. This clonotype was counted many times. Unique molecular identifiers were added to individual cDNA molecules. One entry per CDR3 protein, called by TCRdb with MiXCR from the 5' RACE reads. This sample has tens of thousands of distinct CDR3 sequences, with roughly an eighth found just once. The chain links TRBV5-1 to TRBJ2-7; 8 bases agree with TRBD1. Sequencing input: whole blood. This TCR derives from an adult who was a healthcare worker with PCR-confirmed SARS-CoV-2 infection or an uninfected control (not recorded which). CDR3 loop: CASSMRQGLYEQYF. The CDR3 bases are TGCGCCAGCAGCATGCGACAGGGGCTCTACGAGCAGTACTTC.